One and the same sample provided the 30 T cell receptor beta chains below, sequenced in a study of T cell responses to AZD1222 COVID-19 vaccine. Some clones are missing from TCRdb's copy, which holds only in-frame ones; the method was immunoSEQ multiplex PCR. The sample contains 130,000 to 150,000 clones, more than 75% of which appear only once. This sample comprised peripheral blood, obtained on day 0 of AZD1222 vaccination. These receptors were collected from an adult in good health.

This clone was observed once. The rearrangement uses TRBV7-2 and TRBJ1-1; TRBD1 might be the D (5 bases). V lost 5 bases to trimming and J lost 1 base, with 11 bases between them. The CDR3 has 14 amino acids. CDR1 SGHTA and CDR2 FQGNSA come from the germline V gene. Written as DNA, the CDR3 is TGTGCCAGCAGCCAGGGAGGGAAGAACACTGAAGCTTTCTTT. As protein: CASSQGGKNTEAFF.

This chain joins TRBV12-3 or TRBV12-4 and TRBJ2-1; maybe TRBD2 (5 bases). V dropped 1 base and J dropped 7 bases, with 5 bases sitting between them. This CDR3 comprises 12 residues. CDR3 nucleotide sequence: TGTGCCAGCAGTTTAGGAGGGAATGAGCAGTTCTTC. This gives the protein CASSLGGNEQFF.

The CDR3 region is CASSYSSGANVLTF. Written as DNA, the CDR3 is TGTGCCAGCAGTTACAGCTCTGGGGCCAACGTCCTGACTTTC. The chain carries TRBV6-2 or TRBV6-3 and TRBJ2-6; D uncertain. Germline V gives CDR1 MNHEY, CDR2 SVGEGT. Trimming shortened V by 2 bases and J by 0 bases, and 2 bases separated the two germline ends. CDR3 length: 14 residues.

This chain joins TRBV9 and TRBJ1-1, with 9 bases fitting TRBD1. The CDR3 loop spans 16 amino acids. Germline V gives CDR1 SGDLS, CDR2 YYNGEE. Trimming at V came to 3 bases and at J to 1 base, leaving 7 bases not matched to a gene. CDR3 coding DNA: TGTGCCAGCAGCGACCTCTCGGGACAGGGGAACACTGAAGCTTTCTTT. This gives the protein CASSDLSGQGNTEAFF.

The chain links TRBV7-9 to TRBJ1-3; 7 bases are shared with TRBD1. This CDR3 contains 15 residues. Germline values: CDR1 SEHNR, CDR2 FQNEAQ (reference sequence). The V and J ends lost 3 bases and 0 bases, in that order; junction bases with no gene match: 2. The CDR3 spells CASSLTGISGNTIYF. Written as DNA, the CDR3 is TGTGCCAGCAGCTTGACAGGGATCTCTGGAAACACCATATATTTT.

The chain links TRBV6-6 to TRBJ1-1, with 7 bases aligning to TRBD1. With V trimmed by 6 bases and J by 6 bases, 4 bases remained unmatched. Germline CDR1 is MNHNY and CDR2 is SVGAGI (reference sequence). The CDR3 spans 12 residues. CDR3 region: CASRTTGPEAFF. CDR3 bases: TGTGCCAGCAGAACGACAGGGCCTGAAGCTTTCTTT.

The chain carries TRBV7-2 and TRBJ1-4; 10 nucleotides agree with TRBD1. The trim removed 1 base at V and 7 bases at J, leaving 3 bases unmatched. The CDR3 contains 15 residues. From germline, CDR1 is SGHTA and CDR2 FQGNSA. This CDR3 is CASSLEWTGGEKLFF. The CDR3, as DNA: TGTGCCAGCAGCTTAGAGTGGACAGGGGGTGAAAAACTGTTTTTT.

This CDR3 reads CASSYSWGTEAFF. CDR3 in DNA: TGTGCCAGCAGTTACTCTTGGGGCACTGAAGCTTTCTTT. The rearrangement uses TRBV6-5 and TRBJ1-1; D ambiguous. This CDR3 has 13 amino acids. Per germline, CDR1 MNHEY and CDR2 SVGAGI. Trimming left V 0 bases short and J 4 bases short, with 6 bases between.

The chain recombines TRBV13 with TRBJ1-1; tentative D call: TRBD1 (5 bases). Trimming left V 1 base short and J 6 bases short, with 18 bases between. CDR3 length equals 16 residues. CDR1 and CDR2 from the germline V gene are PRHDT and FYEKMQ (reference sequence). The CDR3 is CASSLELRLQGAEAFF. CDR3 nucleotides: TGTGCCAGCAGCTTAGAACTCAGACTCCAGGGAGCTGAAGCTTTCTTT.

The chain uses TRBV28 and TRBJ2-7, with TRBD2 matching over 8 bases. The ends lost 6 bases at V and 5 bases at J; junction bases unmatched: 12. The length of the CDR3 is 15 residues. Per germline, CDR1 MDHEN and CDR2 SYDVKM. The DNA for the CDR3 is TGTGCCAGCAGCTCTCAGAGCGGGAGCTGGCACGAGCAGTACTTC. As protein: CASSSQSGSWHEQYF.

CDR3 sequence: CASSMGRDSHYTF. The CDR3 nucleotides read TGTGCCAGTAGTATGGGCCGGGACTCCCACTACACCTTC. This chain uses TRBV19 with TRBJ1-2; possibly TRBD1 for D (5 bases). V lost 3 bases, J lost 10 bases, and 15 bases lay in between. Germline assignment: CDR1 LNHDA and CDR2 SQIVND (reference sequence). The CDR3 length is 13 residues. Combining the CDR3 with reference TRBV19 and TRBJ1-2 gives the whole variable domain DGGITQSPKYLFRKEGQNVTLSCEQNLNHDAMYWYRQDPGQGLRLIYYSQIVNDFQKGDIAEGYSVSREKKESFPLTVTSAQKNPTAFYLCASSMGRDSHYTFGSGTRLTVV.

V and J are TRBV10-3 and TRBJ1-2; D uncertain. With 4 bases removed from V and 0 bases from J, the gap between germline ends came to 6 bases. CDR1 ENHRY and CDR2 SYGVKD come from the germline V gene. The CDR3 sequence is 13 residues long. The DNA of the CDR3 is TGTGCCATCAGTGGTTCATCTAACTATGGCTACACCTTC. Its translation: CAISGSSNYGYTF.

This clone was detected only once. The rearrangement uses TRBV9 and TRBJ1-1; possibly TRBD1 for D (5 bases). Germline V lookup: CDR1 SGDLS, CDR2 YYNGEE. The CDR3 has 13 residues. Trimming took off 0 bases at V and 3 bases at J, with 6 bases between the two ends. The CDR3 region is CASSVGGDTEAFF. The CDR3 DNA reads as TGTGCCAGCAGCGTAGGGGGGGACACTGAAGCTTTCTTT.

The chain combines TRBV5-1 with TRBJ1-1; no definite D call. The CDR3 is made up of 15 amino acids. Germline V gene data show CDR1 as SGHRS and CDR2 as YFSETQ. V was shortened by 0 bases and J by 0 bases, with 9 bases between the two germline ends. The CDR3 sequence: CASSLVGRLNTEAFF. The CDR3 DNA reads as TGCGCCAGCAGCTTGGTAGGCAGGTTGAACACTGAAGCTTTCTTT.

V is TRBV19 and J is TRBJ2-5; 7 bases align to TRBD2. With 4 bases clipped from V and 5 bases from J, the junction kept 4 bases outside the gene matches. Germline V gene lookup returns CDR1 LNHDA and CDR2 SQIVND (reference sequence). The CDR3 length is 13 residues. The CDR3 here is CASSTSGAETQYF. The CDR3 DNA sequence: TGTGCCAGTAGTACGAGCGGGGCTGAGACCCAGTACTTC.

The chain combines TRBV15 with TRBJ1-2; D is undetermined. The CDR3 has 14 amino acids. Trimming cost V 9 bases and J 3 bases, with 17 bases left between them. Germline CDR1 LNHNV, CDR2 YYDKDF (reference sequence). As DNA, the CDR3 is TGTGCCACTGGCAGAACTGGCCGAGACTATGGCTACACCTTC. Protein product: CATGRTGRDYGYTF.

This clone was detected only a few times. The chain is built from TRBV4-2 and TRBJ2-1, with unresolved D. Germline-derived CDR1 and CDR2 are LGHNA and YNFKEQ. CDR3 length equals 14 residues. The germline V and J ends were trimmed by 0 bases and 3 bases, with 6 bases remaining between them. As DNA, the CDR3 is TGTGCCAGCAGCCAAGAGACTGACTACAATGAGCAGTTCTTC. This translates into CASSQETDYNEQFF.

This CDR3 is CASSPGLAYNEQFF. The CDR3 DNA reads as TGTGCCAGCAGTCCCGGACTAGCCTACAATGAGCAGTTCTTC. This chain joins TRBV27 and TRBJ2-1, with 7 nucleotides matching TRBD2. Germline V gene data show CDR1 as MNHEY and CDR2 as SMNVEV (reference sequence). J gave up 2 bases and V 5 bases, and 3 bases lay outside the gene matches. The CDR3 has 14 residues.

This clone has just one count. The J gene is TRBJ2-7, the V gene TRBV24-1; 9 bases are shared with TRBD2. Looked up from germline, CDR1 is KGHDR and CDR2 is SFDVKD. The CDR3 is 16 amino acids. With 4 bases clipped from V and 3 bases from J, the junction kept 9 bases outside the gene matches. The CDR3 DNA sequence: TGTGCCACCAGTGACACTCGTAGCGGGGGAGACTACGAGCAGTACTTC. Translating it yields CATSDTRSGGDYEQYF.

This chain links TRBV2 with TRBJ1-1; 7 nucleotides match TRBD1. The CDR3 totals 14 residues. V shed 5 bases and J 0 bases; nucleotides not matched to a gene: 3. Germline V gives CDR1 SNHLY, CDR2 FYNNEI. The CDR3: CASSWTGMNTEAFF. The CDR3 DNA is TGTGCCAGCAGTTGGACAGGAATGAACACTGAAGCTTTCTTT.

The rearrangement joins TRBV7-2 to TRBJ2-3; TRBD2 is a possible D gene (5 bases). This CDR3 is 14 amino acids long. Trimming took off 3 bases at V and 2 bases at J, with 9 bases between the two ends. Germline values: CDR1 SGHTA, CDR2 FQGNSA. CDR3 sequence reads: CASSLAGFTDTQYF. CDR3 in DNA: TGTGCCAGCAGCTTGGCGGGCTTCACAGATACGCAGTATTTT.

V is TRBV10-3 and J is TRBJ1-2; a possible D gene is TRBD1 (6 bases). The length of the CDR3 is 11 residues. V was shortened by 3 bases and J by 9 bases, with 8 bases between the two germline ends. Looked up from germline, CDR1 is ENHRY and CDR2 is SYGVKD. DNA for the CDR3: TGTGCCATCAGTGACACAGGGAGCTACACCTTC. This gives the protein CAISDTGSYTF.

The sample holds one count of this clone. The genes are TRBV2 and TRBJ2-3, with 8 bases matching TRBD2. CDR1 is SNHLY, CDR2 FYNNEI, per germline. The CDR3 length is 14 residues. The V gene end was trimmed by 7 bases and the J gene end by 4 bases; junction bases not matched to a gene: 7. The CDR3 DNA reads as TGTGCCAGCACGGGGGGGAATAGGGCAGATACGCAGTATTTT. Protein: CASTGGNRADTQYF.

V usage is TRBV4-2 and J usage is TRBJ1-1, with D possibly being TRBD1 (5 bases). The germline gives CDR1 LGHNA, CDR2 YNFKEQ. This CDR3 region has 15 residues. Trimming stripped 4 bases from V and 5 bases from J, with 17 bases between. The CDR3: CASSREVKGHTEAFF. The CDR3 bases are TGTGCCAGCAGCCGGGAGGTCAAGGGGCATACTGAAGCTTTCTTT.

On this clone itself: The junction departs from the called germline gene at one end, perhaps through a read error. The V and J genes are TRBV12-3 or TRBV12-4 and TRBJ2-3, with D uncertain. The CDR3 spans 11 residues. This CDR3 reads CASSLAPTLVF. DNA of the CDR3: TGTGCCAGCAGTTTAGCACCGACCCTGGTTTTT.

The J gene is TRBJ2-1, the V gene TRBV7-3; 7 bases agree with TRBD1. Trimming removed 3 bases from V and 10 bases from J; junction bases left unmatched: 6. Germline loops: CDR1 SGHTA, CDR2 FQGTGA. This CDR3 contains 13 residues. CDR3 residues: CASSFTGDMEQFF. Here the CDR3 DNA reads TGTGCCAGCAGCTTTACAGGGGATATGGAGCAGTTCTTC.

V is TRBV21-1 and J is TRBJ1-4. TRBV21-1 counts as a pseudogene. This CDR3 is built from 16 residues. CDR3 bases: TGTGCCAGCAGCAAGGATCCGCGGTTAACTAATGAAAAACTGTTTTTT. This codes for CASSKDPRLTNEKLFF.

V gene TRBV15 combines with J gene TRBJ2-7; D unresolved. The CDR3 loop spans 13 amino acids. Germline-derived CDR1 and CDR2 are LNHNV and YYDKDF (reference sequence). The germline V and J ends were trimmed by 0 bases and 4 bases, with 7 bases remaining between them. The CDR3, as DNA: TGTGCCACCAGCAGAGAAAAGGGATACGAGCAGTACTTC. Its translation is CATSREKGYEQYF.

This clone was observed a single time. This sequence joins TRBV7-9 and TRBJ2-2; D ambiguous. The CDR3 runs 14 residues. V was trimmed by 1 base and J by 5 bases, leaving 8 bases between them. Germline V gives CDR1 SEHNR, CDR2 FQNEAQ (reference sequence). The chain's CDR3 is CASSLDVATGELFF. The CDR3 DNA reads TGTGCCAGCAGCTTAGACGTTGCGACCGGGGAGCTGTTTTTT.

The CDR3 bases are TGTGCCAGCTCTACTGATCAGGGTCGAGCAGATACGCAGTATTTT. Protein: CASSTDQGRADTQYF. V gene TRBV7-9 combines with J gene TRBJ2-3; D may be TRBD1 (5 bases). The V gene's germline CDR1 is SEHNR and CDR2 FQNEAQ (reference sequence). V lost 8 bases and J 4 bases, leaving 19 bases between the germline ends. The CDR3 consists of 15 residues. The full variable domain, with the rest looked up from reference TRBV7-9 and TRBJ2-3, is DTGVSQNPRHKITKRGQNVTFRCDPISEHNRLYWYRQTLGQGPEFLTYFQNEAQLEKSRLLSDRFSAERPKGSFSTLEIQRTEQGDSAMYLCASSTDQGRADTQYFGPGTRLTVL.